This passage covers 18 T cell receptor beta chains from one sample sequenced in a study of breast tumors, draining lymph nodes, adjacent tissues. The lymph nodes were axillary draining lymph nodes from breast cancer patients. MiXCR, applied by TCRdb to the multiplex PCR reads, yields one record per CDR3 protein. The sample includes around 100,000 distinct CDR3 sequences, approximately 22% of them seen just once. Sequencing was carried out using axillary lymph node tissue. The source is a female donor with breast cancer. Some clones in this sample may be carry-over from other donors' samples.

The rearrangement uses TRBV3-1 and TRBJ2-1, with D possibly being TRBD2 (5 bases). Germline V CDR1 and CDR2: LGHDT, YNNKEL (reference sequence). The CDR3 spans 16 residues. Trimming cost V 3 bases and J 8 bases, with 20 bases left between them. The DNA for the CDR3 is TGTGCCAGCAGCCATTTAGCGACCCCCGCCCACGATGAGCAGTTCTTC. Translation gives CASSHLATPAHDEQFF.

This clonotype was recorded at least ten times. The chain carries TRBV5-4 and TRBJ2-7, with TRBD2 matching over 8 bases. Germline V gives CDR1 SGHNT, CDR2 YYREEE (reference sequence). J lost 2 bases, V lost 2 bases, and 9 bases had no gene match. CDR3 length: 16 residues. The CDR3 sequence is CASSFAGTSPPYEQYF. Here the CDR3 DNA reads TGTGCCAGCAGCTTCGCCGGGACTAGTCCCCCCTACGAGCAGTACTTC.

The V and J genes are TRBV11-2 and TRBJ2-4, with D perhaps matching TRBD1 (6 bases). Trimming pared 3 bases from V and 6 bases from J, leaving 15 bases between. CDR1 and CDR2 from the germline V gene are SGHAT and FQNNGV. The CDR3 is made up of 15 amino acids. CDR3 sequence reads: CASSFSSAGVNIQYF. CDR3 bases: TGTGCCAGCAGCTTCAGTAGCGCAGGGGTAAACATTCAGTACTTC.

This clonotype was counted many times. The rearrangement links TRBV6-5 to TRBJ2-1, with D maybe TRBD1 (5 bases). Germline lookup yields CDR1 MNHEY and CDR2 SVGAGI. This CDR3 has 13 residues. V was cut by 6 bases and J by 4 bases, with 10 bases left in between. The CDR3 nucleotides are TGTGCCAGCAGCCAGGACAATTACAATGAGCAGTTCTTC. This codes for CASSQDNYNEQFF.

This clonotype was seen more than once but under ten times. A clone one base away is much larger, so this may be a read error. This chain links TRBV6-1 with TRBJ1-2; D is perhaps TRBD1 (5 bases). V dropped 2 bases and J dropped 4 bases, with 20 bases sitting between them. Germline values: CDR1 MNHNS, CDR2 SASEGT. The CDR3 extends over 17 amino acids. The chain's CDR3 is CASSETMKMTVRYGYTF. CDR3 bases: TGTGCCAGCAGTGAAACGATGAAGATGACAGTACGCTATGGCTACACCTTC.

This clonotype was seen repeatedly, ten times or more. The rearrangement links TRBV19 to TRBJ1-5; 10 nucleotides align to TRBD1. J lost 6 bases, V lost 6 bases, and 11 bases had no gene match. The germline V gene has CDR1 LNHDA and CDR2 SQIVND (reference sequence). The CDR3 consists of 16 residues. In nucleotides, the CDR3 is TGTGCCAGTAGATCCGCGGACAGGGGGAGGACTCAGCCCCAGCATTTT. It codes for CASRSADRGRTQPQHF.

Turning to this clonotype: The CDR3 carries no conserved terminal phenylalanine or tryptophan, so it likely arises from a read error. The rearrangement uses TRBV10-3 and TRBJ2-3; 7 bases align to TRBD1. The CDR3 is made up of 21 amino acids. Germline CDR1 is ENHRY and CDR2 is SYGVKD. With V trimmed by 2 bases and J by 0 bases, 20 bases remained unmatched. The DNA of the CDR3 is TGTGCCATCAGTGAGCCTGATAAGGCATCCACAGGGGCGCCTAGCACAGATACGCAGTATTCT. Translating gives CAISEPDKASTGAPSTDTQYS.

This clonotype was seen at least ten times. The rearrangement links TRBV19 to TRBJ2-7, with TRBD1 matching 9 bases. With V trimmed by 10 bases and J by 5 bases, 15 bases remained unmatched. The CDR3 length is 15 residues. Per the germline V gene, CDR1 is LNHDA and CDR2 is SQIVND (reference sequence). The CDR3 here is CATSPGPGQGHEQYF. The CDR3 bases are TGTGCCACCTCCCCCGGCCCCGGACAGGGGCACGAGCAGTACTTC. The whole variable domain, filled in from reference TRBV19 and TRBJ2-7, reads DGGITQSPKYLFRKEGQNVTLSCEQNLNHDAMYWYRQDPGQGLRLIYYSQIVNDFQKGDIAEGYSVSREKKESFPLTVTSAQKNPTAFYLCATSPGPGQGHEQYFGPGTRLTVT.

The gene calls are TRBV2 and TRBJ1-2; 8 nucleotides match TRBD1. This CDR3 has 14 amino acids. Per the germline V gene, CDR1 is SNHLY and CDR2 is FYNNEI. V trimming: 3 bases; J trimming: 4 bases; junction bases outside the gene matches: 4. The CDR3: CASSDWTGTYGYTF. For the CDR3, the DNA is TGTGCCAGCAGTGATTGGACAGGGACCTATGGCTACACCTTC.

This clonotype has at least ten counts. V usage is TRBV6-6 and J usage is TRBJ1-3; 12 nucleotides line up with TRBD1. V was pared by 5 bases and J by 5 bases, with 7 bases of the junction left unmatched. This CDR3 is 16 amino acids long. Germline loops: CDR1 MNHNY, CDR2 SVGAGI (reference sequence). This CDR3 reads CASSPGTGGYRNTIYF. The CDR3 coding sequence is TGTGCCAGCAGTCCCGGGACAGGGGGCTACAGAAACACCATATATTTT.

This clonotype was recorded many times. The chain links TRBV6-1 to TRBJ2-7, with D perhaps TRBD1 (5 bases). From germline, CDR1 is MNHNS and CDR2 SASEGT. The CDR3 extends over 16 amino acids. Trimming removed 1 base at V and 3 bases at J, with 16 bases between. The CDR3 here is CASSEGPRADIYEQYF. CDR3 sequence (DNA): TGTGCCAGCAGTGAAGGGCCCAGGGCCGATATCTACGAGCAGTACTTC.

This clonotype was detected ten times or more. The chain joins TRBV5-6 to TRBJ1-6; D is perhaps TRBD1 (5 bases). There are 15 residues in the CDR3. Per germline, CDR1 SGHDT and CDR2 YYEEEE. The V end lost 0 bases, the J end lost 9 bases, and 13 bases lay between the germline ends. Here the CDR3 DNA reads TGTGCCAGCAGCTTGGTGGCAGGGACGGTTTCACCCCTCCACTTT. Its translation is CASSLVAGTVSPLHF.

This clonotype was detected ten times or more. CDR3 DNA sequence: TGTGCCAGCAGCCAAGATCCAAGCGGAAAACTGTTTTTT. It yields the protein CASSQDPSGKLFF. The chain couples TRBV14 to TRBJ1-4; no clear D gene. This CDR3 is built from 13 residues. V was pared by 0 bases and J by 10 bases, with 9 bases between. Germline CDR1 is SGHDN and CDR2 is FVKESK.

This clonotype has a count of ten or more. The chain couples TRBV27 to TRBJ2-5; tentatively, D is TRBD1 (5 bases). The ends were cut back, 6 bases at V and 5 bases at J, with 16 bases in the middle. This CDR3 comprises 14 residues. CDR1 and CDR2 from the germline V gene are MNHEY and SMNVEV (reference sequence). The CDR3 sequence is CASRPTPGLETQYF. Here the CDR3 DNA reads TGTGCCAGCAGACCAACCCCAGGGTTGGAGACCCAGTACTTC.

Many counts were recorded for this clonotype. The genes are TRBV5-8 and TRBJ2-7, with D perhaps TRBD2 (5 bases). The V gene's germline CDR1 is SGHTS and CDR2 YDEGEE. Trimming took off 6 bases at V and 0 bases at J, with 16 bases between the two ends. The CDR3 is 15 amino acids. CDR3 sequence reads: CASNDGGWSSYEQYF. The CDR3 DNA reads TGTGCCAGCAACGATGGCGGGTGGAGCTCCTACGAGCAGTACTTC.

This clonotype occurred many times. The chain has TRBV20-1 and TRBJ2-2; D is possibly TRBD1 (5 bases). V gave up 2 bases and J gave up 3 bases, with 10 bases separating them. Germline V gives CDR1 DFQATT, CDR2 SNEGSKA (reference sequence). CDR3 length: 14 amino acids. CDR3 sequence reads: CSARQGLYTGELFF. The CDR3 DNA reads TGCAGTGCTAGACAGGGTTTGTACACCGGGGAGCTGTTTTTT.

At least ten counts were recorded for this clonotype. V usage is TRBV12-3 or TRBV12-4 and J usage is TRBJ1-5; no clear D gene. The CDR3 has 14 amino acids. V was cut by 1 base and J by 3 bases, with 7 bases left in between. CDR3 sequence reads: CASSLGQFNQPQHF. In DNA, the CDR3 is TGTGCCAGCAGTTTAGGGCAGTTCAATCAGCCCCAGCATTTT.

This clonotype showed up many times. The chain has TRBV12-3 or TRBV12-4 and TRBJ2-7, with TRBD2 identical over 14 bases. The CDR3 has 14 amino acids. With V trimmed by 5 bases and J by 6 bases, 3 bases remained unmatched. The CDR3 reads CASSPTSGGVEQYF. DNA for the CDR3: TGTGCCAGCAGTCCGACTAGCGGGGGGGTCGAGCAGTACTTC.